One and the same sample provided the 6 T cell receptor beta chains below, sequenced in a study of identical twins. Each CDR3 protein gets one entry after TCRdb re-called the 5' RACE reads with MiXCR. This sample yields a few hundred thousand distinct CDR3 sequences, of which around 9% are seen a single time; 7.5% to 9.5% belongs to the top ten. Sequencing was done on a sample of naive T cells sorted from blood. Every receptor here comes from a woman between 50 and 59 years old in good health.

The J gene is TRBJ2-7, the V gene TRBV19; 9 positions agree with TRBD2. The CDR3 consists of 16 residues. Germline V gene lookup returns CDR1 LNHDA and CDR2 SQIVND (reference sequence). J lost 7 bases, V lost 2 bases, and 12 bases had no gene match. CDR3 amino acids: CASSISGRSSRQEQYF. The CDR3 coding sequence is TGTGCCAGTAGTATAAGCGGGAGGTCCTCTAGACAGGAGCAGTACTTC.

This clonotype appeared many times. The chain uses TRBV29-1 and TRBJ2-2, with D perhaps matching TRBD2 (6 bases). V gave up 4 bases and J gave up 2 bases, with 11 bases separating them. The CDR3 loop spans 14 amino acids. CDR1 SQVTM and CDR2 ANQGSEA come from the germline V gene. As DNA, the CDR3 is TGCAGCGTTGTTTGGGACTTCAACACCGGGGAGCTGTTTTTT. Encoded protein: CSVVWDFNTGELFF.

This clonotype turned up a few times. The chain recombines TRBV12-3 or TRBV12-4 with TRBJ2-3; D call uncertain. The CDR3 totals 16 residues. V lost 1 base and J 2 bases, leaving 13 bases between the germline ends. The CDR3 here is CASSLGTPLATDTQYF. CDR3 nucleotides: TGTGCCAGCAGTTTAGGAACACCTCTCGCCACAGATACGCAGTATTTT.

In its sample, this clonotype was seen a few times. The chain is built from TRBV5-1 and TRBJ2-5, with a possible D match to TRBD2 (6 bases). Germline V gives CDR1 SGHRS, CDR2 YFSETQ. Trimming cost V 4 bases and J 7 bases, with 20 bases left between them. The CDR3 is 15 amino acids. The CDR3 nucleotides read TGCGCCAGCAGCCCGATACGGGCGGGGCGCGGGACCCAGTACTTC. Its translation is CASSPIRAGRGTQYF.

This clonotype was observed a few times. The chain employs TRBV25-1 and TRBJ2-3; no clear D. The CDR3 contains 13 residues. V lost 9 bases to trimming and J lost 0 bases, with 10 bases between them. The germline V gene encodes CDR1 MGHDK and CDR2 SYGVNS. The CDR3 loop is CASMARSTDTQYF. The CDR3 DNA reads TGTGCCAGTATGGCTCGTAGCACAGATACGCAGTATTTT.

This clonotype was picked up many times. This rearrangement joins TRBV20-1 to TRBJ1-5; D is unclear. The CDR3 is 13 amino acids. The V end lost 5 bases, the J end lost 8 bases, and 16 bases lay between the germline ends. The germline gives CDR1 DFQATT, CDR2 SNEGSKA (reference sequence). Here the CDR3 reads CSAAGLSQEPQHF. CDR3 bases: TGCAGTGCTGCCGGACTGTCCCAGGAGCCCCAGCATTTT.